These T cell receptor beta chains were read from a single sample in a study of OX40 agonist ivuxolimab in advanced cancers. Libraries were prepared by immunoSEQ multiplex PCR; TCRdb keeps only in-frame clonotypes and omits some of them. Of approximately 80,000 clones listed, around 85% were seen once; the top ten hold over 3%. Sequencing used CD4+ or CD8+ T cells sorted from blood, obtained in a trial of the OX40 agonist ivuxolimab. These TCRs come from an adult with an advanced solid tumor such as melanoma, head and neck, liver or kidney cancer. Each CDR3 is given without its conserved first and last residue.

j_gene: TRBJ1-1; v_gene: TRBV28; CDR3aa: ASSTVNTEAF
j_gene: TRBJ2-1; v_gene: TRBV29-1; CDR3aa: SVGGQGYNEQF
j_gene: TRBJ1-2; v_gene: TRBV4-1; CDR3aa: ASSQHILADYGYT
j_gene: TRBJ1-5; v_gene: TRBV10-1; CDR3aa: ASSESSQPQH
j_gene: TRBJ2-3; v_gene: TRBV4-1; CDR3aa: ASSQRGTDTQY
j_gene: TRBJ2-7; v_gene: TRBV4-1; CDR3aa: ASSQEWRGYEQY
j_gene: TRBJ2-2; v_gene: TRBV7-2; CDR3aa: ASSLAGDWESRTGELF
j_gene: TRBJ2-3; v_gene: TRBV4-2; CDR3aa: ASSQDRTVTDTQY
j_gene: TRBJ2-3; v_gene: TRBV11-3; CDR3aa: ASSSNADTQY
j_gene: TRBJ2-3; v_gene: TRBV4-2; CDR3aa: ASSQDATSGKSLPQY
j_gene: TRBJ1-5; v_gene: TRBV21-1; CDR3aa: ASSKSGITYSNQPQH
j_gene: TRBJ2-7; v_gene: TRBV14; CDR3aa: ASSYGRGGYEQY
j_gene: TRBJ2-3; v_gene: TRBV28; CDR3aa: ASSFLGGVDTDTQY
j_gene: TRBJ2-7; v_gene: TRBV9; CDR3aa: ASSVGGSYEQY
j_gene: TRBJ2-3; v_gene: TRBV5-4; CDR3aa: ASSSFGEITDTQY
j_gene: TRBJ2-3; v_gene: TRBV7-2; CDR3aa: ASSLRQISTDTQY
j_gene: TRBJ2-3; v_gene: TRBV11-2; CDR3aa: ASSLQVVSTDTQY
j_gene: TRBJ1-2; v_gene: TRBV5-4; CDR3aa: ASSLERFYGYT
j_gene: TRBJ2-5; v_gene: TRBV12-5; CDR3aa: ASGLAVEETQY
j_gene: TRBJ2-3; v_gene: TRBV2; CDR3aa: ASSEGLEVTDTQY
j_gene: TRBJ2-3; v_gene: TRBV27; CDR3aa: ASSLSGDTQY
j_gene: TRBJ2-7; v_gene: TRBV11-2; CDR3aa: ASSLVWTSGSYEQY
j_gene: TRBJ1-1; v_gene: TRBV28; CDR3aa: ASSFSFQGFVAF
j_gene: TRBJ1-2; v_gene: TRBV14; CDR3aa: ASSQGMGGLGGYT
j_gene: TRBJ2-1; v_gene: TRBV5-6; CDR3aa: ASSTMASGSGYNEQF
j_gene: -; v_gene: TRBV2; CDR3aa: ASSENTVSYEQY
j_gene: TRBJ2-3; v_gene: TRBV7-2; CDR3aa: ASSRSGYATDTQY
j_gene: TRBJ2-3; v_gene: TRBV5-6; CDR3aa: ASSLLRLAIEGTDTQY
j_gene: TRBJ2-7; v_gene: TRBV2; CDR3aa: ASRDGWTGQY
j_gene: TRBJ2-7; v_gene: TRBV10-3; CDR3aa: AISESLRGAGLAGESYEQY
j_gene: TRBJ2-1; v_gene: TRBV4-1; CDR3aa: ASSHPLVSSGNEQF
j_gene: TRBJ1-2; v_gene: TRBV5-1; CDR3aa: ASSSTGENGYT
j_gene: TRBJ2-1; v_gene: TRBV5-1; CDR3aa: ASSNLAGVGNEQF
j_gene: TRBJ2-7; v_gene: TRBV29-1; CDR3aa: SVEKAFDEQY
j_gene: TRBJ2-3; v_gene: TRBV27; CDR3aa: ASRGQGTGGDWDTQY
j_gene: -; v_gene: TRBV4-1; CDR3aa: ASSQEPGYNYEQY
j_gene: TRBJ2-3; v_gene: TRBV30; CDR3aa: AWTGTGHTDTQY
j_gene: TRBJ2-7; v_gene: TRBV5-4; CDR3aa: ASSFGATRLYEQY
j_gene: TRBJ2-7; v_gene: TRBV6-5; CDR3aa: ASSYRGLVSYEQY
j_gene: TRBJ2-1; v_gene: TRBV19; CDR3aa: ASSPRTSGRAADEQF
j_gene: TRBJ1-1; v_gene: TRBV7-2; CDR3aa: ASSWDRRTEAF
j_gene: TRBJ2-2; v_gene: TRBV7-9; CDR3aa: ASSTSVTNTGELF
j_gene: TRBJ2-7; v_gene: TRBV4-1; CDR3aa: ASSSTGALYEQY